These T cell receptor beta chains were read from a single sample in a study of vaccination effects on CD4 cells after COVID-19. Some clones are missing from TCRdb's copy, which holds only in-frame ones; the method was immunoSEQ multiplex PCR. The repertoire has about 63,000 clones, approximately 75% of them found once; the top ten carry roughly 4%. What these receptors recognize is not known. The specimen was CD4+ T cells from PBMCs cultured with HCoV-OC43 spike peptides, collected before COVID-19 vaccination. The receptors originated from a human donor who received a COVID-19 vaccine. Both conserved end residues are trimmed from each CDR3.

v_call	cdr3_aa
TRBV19	ASSISFSGNTIY
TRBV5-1	ASSLSDVINEQF
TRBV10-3	AISGYNEQF
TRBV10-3	AISDVAGETQY
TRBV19	ASRKQPQH
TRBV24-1	ATSPVGVGRGSTGELF
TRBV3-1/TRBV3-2	ASSQRTDVYGYT
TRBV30	AQDRPGANVLT
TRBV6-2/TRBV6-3	ASSTLSNSPLH
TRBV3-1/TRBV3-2	ASSPPTSGKQF